This T cell receptor beta chain was recorded in a study of cytomegalovirus exposure and HLA in healthy donors. The study ran its PCR with 60 Vbeta and 13 Jbeta primers. Using immunoSEQ multiplex PCR, the repertoire was profiled, and TCRdb retains in-frame clones only, with some absent. The sample has about 82,000 clones, 55% to 65% seen once. The CDR3 length is 15 residues. With 1 base removed from V and 10 bases from J, the gap between germline ends came to 19 bases. The germline CDR1 and CDR2 sequences are MNHNS and SASEGT. Sequenced: PBMCs. The clonotype originates from a woman aged 40 to 55 in good health and CMV-seropositive. This sequence joins TRBV6-1 and TRBJ1-1; D is unresolved. The CDR3 spells CASSEVRDWAAGAFF. Here the CDR3 DNA reads TGTGCCAGCAGTGAAGTTCGGGATTGGGCAGCGGGAGCTTTCTTT.